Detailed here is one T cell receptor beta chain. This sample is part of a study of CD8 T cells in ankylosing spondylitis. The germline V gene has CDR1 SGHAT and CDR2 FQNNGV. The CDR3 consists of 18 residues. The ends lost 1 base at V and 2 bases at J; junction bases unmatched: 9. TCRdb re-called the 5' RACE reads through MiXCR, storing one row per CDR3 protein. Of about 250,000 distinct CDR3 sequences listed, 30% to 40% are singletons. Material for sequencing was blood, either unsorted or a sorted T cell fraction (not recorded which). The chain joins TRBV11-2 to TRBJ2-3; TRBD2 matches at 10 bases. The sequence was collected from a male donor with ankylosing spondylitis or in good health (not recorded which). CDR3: CASSLVGGAGGVTDTQYF. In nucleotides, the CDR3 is TGTGCCAGCAGCTTAGTGGGGGGAGCGGGGGGGGTCACAGATACGCAGTATTTT.